This entry concerns a single T cell receptor (beta chain). These data originate in a study of blood T cell repertoires in COVID-19. Produced via immunoSEQ multiplex PCR; TCRdb's table is partial and in-frame only. The sample gives about 68,000 clones, roughly 83% of which show up once; around 9.5% is in the top ten. The V gene's germline CDR1 is SGHTA and CDR2 FQGNSA. The CDR3 length is 15 residues. Trimming removed 5 bases from V and 5 bases from J; junction bases left unmatched: 6. The sample comprised peripheral blood. The chain employs TRBV7-2 and TRBJ2-2; TRBD1 agrees at 9 bases. This receptor was taken from a man between 50 and 59 years old with active COVID-19. The CDR3 spells CASSAGQGRTGELFF. The CDR3 region has the DNA TGTGCCAGCAGCGCCGGACAGGGGAGGACCGGGGAGCTGTTTTTT.